One and the same sample provided the 8 T cell receptor beta chains below, sequenced in a study of blood T cell repertoires in COVID-19 (dated by TCRdb to the early 2020s). Library preparation employed the immunoSEQ multiplex PCR assay. This immuneACCESS table, as held by TCRdb, lists in-frame sequences with V and J called but not all clones. Of the missing ones, under half trace to an unresolved V gene in checked studies; the others have no known cause. This sample comprises 100,000 to 120,000 clones, more than 70% of them detected only once. Less than 8.5% of the sample is held by the ten biggest clonotypes. Sequenced: peripheral blood. These receptor sequences come from a woman in her 70s who had recovered from COVID-19.

The chain couples TRBV14 to TRBJ2-7, with D possibly TRBD2 on 6 matching bases. CDR1 SGHDN and CDR2 FVKESK come from the germline V gene. Trimming took off 4 bases at V and 2 bases at J, with 15 bases between the two ends. The CDR3 runs to 15 residues. The CDR3 reads CASSLAGGFTYEQYF. As DNA, the CDR3 is TGTGCCAGCAGCCTAGCCGGAGGGTTTACCTACGAGCAGTACTTC.

The V gene is TRBV2, the J gene TRBJ2-7, with D possibly matching TRBD1 (8 bases). CDR3 length equals 14 residues. V was cut by 10 bases and J by 2 bases, with 18 bases left in between. Germline V CDR1 and CDR2: SNHLY, FYNNEI. CDR3 protein: CATSTGEGPYEQYF. The CDR3 DNA is TGTGCCACCTCGACAGGGGAGGGCCCCTACGAGCAGTACTTC.

The CDR3 region is CASSQDNRENSPLHF. The CDR3 DNA reads as TGCGCCAGCAGCCAAGATAACCGAGAGAATTCACCCCTCCACTTT. V is TRBV4-3 and J is TRBJ1-6; D not resolved. The germline V and J ends were trimmed by 0 bases and 7 bases, with 10 bases remaining between them. Germline CDR1 LGHNA, CDR2 YSLEER. This CDR3 is built from 15 residues.

The chain joins TRBV6-2 or TRBV6-3 to TRBJ2-3, with 9 bases that match TRBD2. The V gene end was trimmed by 2 bases and the J gene end by 3 bases; junction bases not matched to a gene: 9. The V gene's germline CDR1 is MNHEY and CDR2 SVGEGT. This CDR3 is built from 17 residues. In DNA, the CDR3 is TGTGCCAGCAGTTACCGTGCGTTGAGCGGGAGGACAGATACGCAGTATTTT. Its translation is CASSYRALSGRTDTQYF.

This clone was observed a few times. Additional DNA sequences in this sample encode the identical CDR3. This chain uses TRBV4-1 with TRBJ2-1; 8 bases align to TRBD1. V shed 3 bases, J shed 2 bases, and the junction held 6 bases outside the gene matches. CDR1 and CDR2 from the germline V gene are MGHRA and YSYEKL. CDR3 length: 16 residues. CDR3 loop: CASSQDRAGTYNEQFF. DNA of the CDR3: TGCGCCAGCAGCCAGGACAGGGCCGGAACCTACAATGAGCAGTTCTTC.

V usage is TRBV7-9 and J usage is TRBJ2-3; 7 nucleotides match TRBD1. Looked up from germline, CDR1 is SEHNR and CDR2 is FQNEAQ (reference sequence). This CDR3 is built from 15 residues. After removal of 6 bases from V and 1 base from J, the junction contained 7 bases not matched to a gene. In DNA form, the CDR3 reads TGTGCCAGCAGATCCCCCACAGGGGGCACAGATACGCAGTATTTT. It encodes CASRSPTGGTDTQYF.

The J gene is TRBJ1-5, the V gene TRBV24-1, with 8 bases fitting TRBD1. The CDR3 has 16 residues. The J segment lost 0 bases and the V segment lost 5 bases, leaving 5 bases of the junction unmatched. CDR1 KGHDR and CDR2 SFDVKD come from the germline V gene. This CDR3 is CATSARTGYSNQPQHF. DNA of the CDR3: TGTGCCACCAGTGCAAGGACAGGGTATAGCAATCAGCCCCAGCATTTT.

The chain recombines TRBV6-2 or TRBV6-3 with TRBJ1-5, with 7 positions matching TRBD1. V lost 5 bases and J lost 10; bases outside the gene matches: 2. Per germline, CDR1 MNHEY and CDR2 SVGEGT. The CDR3 consists of 11 residues. The CDR3 here is CASSQGGPQHF. The DNA for the CDR3 is TGTGCCAGCAGTCAGGGGGGACCCCAGCATTTT.